The clone carrying this T cell receptor beta chain showed up many times. Its specificity is not known. Study-level findings and limits: Tumor Treg TCRs overlapped most with tumor naive CD4+ cells. Tumor memory CD4+ T cell TCR gene usage clustered with blood and lymph node memory CD4+ cells and lymph node naive CD4+ cells.

After constant-region reverse-primer amplification, full-length variable regions underwent semi-nested PCR with Nested Universal Primer A. TCRdb redid the calling of the 5' RACE reads with MiXCR, one entry per CDR3 protein. The sample yields approximately 58,000 distinct CDR3 sequences, approximately 27% seen once. Cells sorted as Tregs were CD4+, CD25+ and CD127-/low. After removal of 2 bases from V and 5 bases from J, the junction contained 8 bases not matched to a gene. CDR3 length: 16 amino acids. CDR1 SGHDT and CDR2 YYEEEE come from the germline V gene. The J gene is TRBJ2-2, the V gene TRBV5-6; 8 bases match TRBD1. The sample comprised tumor-infiltrating Tregs sorted from the breast tumor. The origin of this receptor is a female donor with breast cancer. CDR3 residues: CASSFPDRGATGELFF. For the CDR3, the DNA is TGTGCCAGCAGCTTCCCTGACAGGGGAGCTACCGGGGAGCTGTTTTTT.